This record looks at one T cell receptor beta chain sequence and its context. The target antigen is unknown. The TCRbeta library was prepared with unique molecular identifiers. TCRdb recomputed calls from the PCR reads with MiXCR, one row per CDR3 protein. The sample yields around 440,000 distinct CDR3 sequences, around 15% seen once. The data were obtained in a study of T-cell reconstitution after alpha-beta-depleted transplantation in children. Study-wide results and caveats: It was reported that alpha-beta T cells came from several hundred expanded graft clones (about two months after transplant). Some patients' high day-60 TCRbeta diversity was attributed to recipient cells surviving conditioning. T-cell numbers and diversity, one year after transplant, stemmed largely from T cells that were newly produced.

The CDR3 totals 15 residues. Looked up from germline, CDR1 is SGHRS and CDR2 is YFSETQ. Trimming left V 5 bases short and J 2 bases short, with 16 bases between. This chain connects TRBV5-1 to TRBJ2-5; D not certain. The sequence was collected from a boy younger than two who had a stem cell transplant for Wiskott-Aldrich syndrome, so the T cells may come from the graft donor. The sample consisted of PBMCs, mostly from graft donor cells, taken 360 days after TCRalphabeta/CD19-depleted stem cell transplant. The DNA for the CDR3 is TGCGCCAGCAGTATCGTACAATCAAGACAAGAGACCCAGTACTTC. It specifies CASSIVQSRQETQYF.